The text below deals with one T cell receptor beta chain. The data were taken from a study of blood T cell repertoires in COVID-19. In germline, CDR1 is LNHDA, CDR2 SQIVND (reference sequence). Trimming cost V 5 bases and J 3 bases; bases outside gene matches: 9. The CDR3 runs to 16 residues. Cohort allocation depended upon clinical history that participants reported. In the source study's methods: Reference gene primer amplification in the assay estimated nucleated cell counts. Using immunoSEQ multiplex PCR, the repertoire was profiled, and TCRdb retains in-frame clones only, with some absent. D and trimming come from the DNA, and the V and J calls and clone size come from that table. The profile shows over 200,000 clones, approximately 84% of them singletons.

The clonotype originates from a man aged 55 to 70 who had recovered from COVID-19. The chain carries TRBV19 and TRBJ2-5; 10 nucleotides line up with TRBD1. Sequencing was carried out using PBMCs or T cells enriched from blood (not recorded which). DNA for the CDR3: TGTGCCAGTAGTCCATGGAGGGACAGGGGAAAAGAGACCCAGTACTTC. This translates into CASSPWRDRGKETQYF.